This T cell receptor beta chain comes out of a study of blood T cell repertoires in COVID-19. Produced via immunoSEQ multiplex PCR; TCRdb's table is partial and in-frame only. The sample yields about 200,000 clones, roughly nine tenths seen once. V trimming: 9 bases; J trimming: 10 bases; junction bases outside the gene matches: 20. The CDR3 has 17 amino acids. Germline-derived CDR1 and CDR2 are SGDLS and YYNGEE. Sequencing used peripheral blood. The origin of this receptor is a woman in her seventies with acute or convalescent COVID-19. The chain carries TRBV9 and TRBJ2-1; 12 bases match TRBD2. CDR3 nucleotide sequence: TGTGCCACCTTCCTACGGGATTCTAGCGGGGGGGCAAGGGAGCAGTTCTTC. Translating it yields CATFLRDSSGGAREQFF.